The rows below give T cell receptor beta chains drawn from one sample of a study of cytomegalovirus exposure and HLA in healthy donors. Using immunoSEQ multiplex PCR, the repertoire was profiled, and TCRdb retains in-frame clones only, with some absent. The sample records 150,000 to 200,000 clones, approximately 80% being singletons. The sequenced material came from PBMCs. These receptors were obtained from a man aged 25 to 45 in good health and CMV-seropositive. Each CDR3 is given with its conserved first and last residue. The D gene is left open where the match is weak. The size field is filled for only some rows; it gives once, few, many or a size class.

.	TRBJ1-2	TRBD1	TRBV6-1	CASDSRDRSDGYTF	TGTGCCAGCGACTCCCGGGACAGGAGCGATGGCTACACCTTC
few	TRBJ1-2	.	TRBV5-6	CASSFERNYGYTF	TGTGCCAGCAGTTTTGAGAGGAACTATGGCTACACCTTC
.	TRBJ2-3	TRBD2	TRBV6-5	CASSSLGLAGGTQYF	TGTGCCAGCAGCTCCCTAGGACTAGCGGGAGGGACGCAGTATTTT
.	TRBJ1-5	.	TRBV25-1	CASNAQGKLHQPQHF	TGTGCCAGCAACGCACAGGGAAAGCTACATCAGCCCCAGCATTTT
.	TRBJ2-3	TRBD2	TRBV9	CASSVATSGAPYF	TGTGCCAGCAGCGTAGCGACTAGCGGGGCCCCGTATTTT
.	TRBJ2-1	TRBD2	TRBV29-1	CSDLLAGRYTGQFF	TGCAGCGATCTTCTAGCGGGGCGGTATACCGGGCAGTTCTTC
.	TRBJ1-4	TRBD1	TRBV5-1	CASSLRTGGESNEKLFF	TGCGCCAGCAGCTTGAGGACAGGGGGCGAATCTAATGAAAAACTGTTTTTT
.	TRBJ1-4	.	TRBV5-1	CASSLVLGGTNEKLFF	TGCGCCAGCAGCTTGGTTCTCGGGGGAACTAATGAAAAACTGTTTTTT
.	TRBJ1-4	.	TRBV25-1	CASSDRSSGVGEKLFF	TGTGCCAGCAGTGACAGATCCTCAGGGGTGGGCGAAAAACTGTTTTTT
.	TRBJ2-1	TRBD2	TRBV9	CASSPQTSGGAWVQNEQFF	TGTGCCAGCAGCCCCCAGACTAGCGGGGGGGCCTGGGTCCAGAATGAGCAGTTCTTC
.	TRBJ1-6	TRBD1	TRBV10-3	CAIGQGQVNNSPLHF	TGTGCCATCGGCCAAGGACAGGTTAATAATTCACCCCTCCACTTT
.	TRBJ2-7	TRBD1	TRBV27	CASSLGTAYEQYF	TGTGCCAGCAGTTTGGGGACAGCCTACGAGCAGTACTTC
.	TRBJ1-3	.	TRBV27	CASSPRWTSSGNTIYF	TGTGCCAGCAGTCCTAGGTGGACAAGCTCTGGAAACACCATATATTTT
.	TRBJ2-3	TRBD2	TRBV15	CAASRDPRGGGADTQYF	TGTGCCGCCAGCAGAGATCCGCGGGGGGGCGGCGCAGATACGCAGTATTTT
.	TRBJ2-1	TRBD2	TRBV4-1	CASSQEPTSGRMSEQFF	TGCGCCAGCAGCCAAGAACCCACTAGCGGGAGGATGAGTGAGCAGTTCTTC
.	TRBJ2-7	TRBD2	TRBV4-1	CASSHSSPRTSGGAGYEQYF	TGCGCCAGCAGCCACTCTTCCCCCCGGACTAGCGGGGGGGCCGGCTACGAGCAGTACTTC
.	TRBJ2-3	.	TRBV10-3	CAISGSGNLDTQYF	TGTGCCATCAGTGGGTCCGGGAACCTAGATACGCAGTATTTT
.	TRBJ2-1	TRBD2	TRBV27	CASSLSLRLAGDNEQFF	TGTGCCAGCAGTTTGTCCCTTAGACTAGCGGGAGACAATGAGCAGTTCTTC
.	TRBJ1-3	TRBD1	TRBV30	CAWSTGQGEYF	TGTGCCTGGAGTACCGGACAGGGGGAATATTTT
many	TRBJ1-1	.	TRBV6-1	CASSESLNTEAFF	TGTGCCAGCAGTGAATCGTTGAACACTGAAGCTTTCTTT
.	TRBJ2-7	TRBD2	TRBV7-9	CSSSQIGGGEQYF	TGTTCCAGCAGCCAAATCGGCGGGGGCGAGCAGTACTTC
once	TRBJ1-1	TRBD1	TRBV15	CATSTDRDFMNTEAFF	TGTGCCACCAGCACCGACAGGGACTTCATGAACACTGAAGCTTTCTTT
.	TRBJ2-1	.	TRBV29-1	CSVEAHKGLSSYNEQFF	TGCAGCGTTGAAGCTCATAAGGGGCTCAGCTCCTACAATGAGCAGTTCTTC
.	TRBJ2-1	TRBD2	TRBV7-9	CASSGGGAFYNEQFF	TGTGCCAGCAGCGGGGGGGGTGCCTTCTACAATGAGCAGTTCTTC
.	TRBJ2-1	TRBD2	TRBV30	CAWGTSFHNEQFF	TGTGCCTGGGGGACTAGCTTCCACAATGAGCAGTTCTTC
.	TRBJ1-1	.	TRBV7-2	CASSLVRDRNTEAFF	TGTGCCAGCAGCTTAGTAAGAGACAGGAACACTGAAGCTTTCTTT
.	TRBJ2-3	TRBD1	TRBV5-1	CASSSGQLTDTQYF	TGCGCCAGCAGCTCGGGACAGCTTACAGATACGCAGTATTTT
.	TRBJ2-7	.	TRBV6-5	CASSPILEGPYEQYF	TGTGCCAGCAGTCCTATTCTTGAGGGTCCCTACGAGCAGTACTTC
once	TRBJ1-1	TRBD1	TRBV6-1	CASSETTGLTEAFF	TGTGCCAGCAGTGAAACGACAGGGCTAACTGAAGCTTTCTTT
.	TRBJ1-5	.	TRBV7-9	CASRIQASNQPQHF	TGTGCCAGCAGGATACAGGCTAGCAATCAGCCCCAGCATTTT
.	TRBJ2-1	.	TRBV5-6	CASSLEPLRVDNEQFF	TGTGCCAGCAGCTTGGAACCTCTTAGAGTAGACAATGAGCAGTTCTTC
few	TRBJ2-3	.	TRBV27	CASSSQGNSQYF	TGTGCCAGCAGTTCCCAGGGGAATTCGCAGTATTTT
.	TRBJ2-5	TRBD2	TRBV5-1	CASSGLAGVQETQYF	TGCGCCAGCAGCGGACTAGCGGGAGTGCAAGAGACCCAGTACTTC
.	TRBJ2-3	TRBD1	TRBV7-9	CSSSSGQVSTDTQYF	TGTTCCAGCAGCTCGGGACAGGTGTCCACAGATACGCAGTATTTT
.	TRBJ1-3	TRBD1	TRBV18	CASSEGQADSGNTIYF	TGTGCCAGCTCAGAAGGACAGGCTGACTCTGGAAACACCATATATTTT
.	TRBJ1-6	TRBD1	TRBV11-3	CASSRAGTGTVNSPLHF	TGTGCCAGCAGCCGCGCAGGGACAGGGACAGTTAATTCACCCCTCCACTTT
few	TRBJ2-7	TRBD1	TRBV5-4	CASSSGQGRSEQYF	TGTGCCAGCAGCTCGGGACAGGGCAGGAGCGAGCAGTACTTC
.	TRBJ1-1	.	TRBV9	CASSPSAGNTEAFF	TGTGCCAGCAGCCCCTCGGCGGGGAACACTGAAGCTTTCTTT
.	TRBJ1-6	TRBD1	TRBV7-9	CSSSVGQTLPDSPLHF	TGTTCCAGCAGCGTGGGACAGACCCTACCCGATTCACCCCTCCACTTT
.	TRBJ2-3	TRBD2	TRBV7-3	CASSLDGSGGTDTQYF	TGTGCCAGCAGCTTAGATGGTAGCGGGGGCACAGATACGCAGTATTTT
once	TRBJ2-7	.	TRBV9	CASSVSGGGGDRPLSYEQYF	TGTGCCAGCAGCGTAAGCGGAGGGGGAGGGGACAGGCCGCTCTCCTACGAGCAGTACTTC
.	TRBJ2-7	TRBD1	TRBV11-2	CASSLGDSNYEQYF	TGTGCCAGCAGCTTAGGGGACAGCAACTACGAGCAGTACTTC
.	TRBJ2-7	.	TRBV30	CAWSTRRREQYF	TGTGCCTGGAGTACAAGGAGAAGGGAGCAGTACTTC
.	TRBJ2-7	TRBD2	TRBV5-1	CASSYWTSATYEQYF	TGCGCCAGCAGCTACTGGACTAGCGCGACCTACGAGCAGTACTTC
.	TRBJ1-5	.	TRBV6-1	CACARDSNQPQHF	TGTGCCTGCGCCAGGGATAGCAATCAGCCCCAGCATTTT
.	TRBJ1-2	TRBD1	TRBV5-1	CASSREGQNNYGYTF	TGCGCCAGCAGCCGCGAGGGACAGAATAACTATGGCTACACCTTC
.	TRBJ2-1	.	TRBV28	CASSPAQGRGYNEQFF	TGTGCCAGCAGTCCCGCCCAGGGGAGGGGGTACAATGAGCAGTTCTTC
.	TRBJ1-2	.	TRBV19	CASSIAPGSYGYTF	TGTGCCAGTAGTATAGCGCCAGGGTCCTATGGCTACACCTTC
.	TRBJ2-7	.	TRBV5-8	CASSPHAVSYEQYF	TGTGCCAGCAGCCCTCACGCAGTCTCCTACGAGCAGTACTTC
.	TRBJ2-1	TRBD1	TRBV9	CASRGQGSYNEQFF	TGTGCCAGCAGGGGACAGGGTTCCTACAATGAGCAGTTCTTC
.	TRBJ2-2	TRBD1	TRBV4-1	CASSQEWTGGSGELFF	TGCGCCAGCAGCCAAGAGTGGACAGGGGGTTCCGGGGAGCTGTTTTTT
.	TRBJ1-2	TRBD1	TRBV7-9	CASSSLIRDRLYGYTF	TGTGCCAGCAGCTCCCTGATCCGGGACAGGCTCTATGGCTACACCTTC
once	TRBJ1-2	TRBD1	TRBV19	CASSIFRDRDPINYGYTF	TGTGCCAGTAGTATTTTTCGGGACAGGGACCCAATTAACTATGGCTACACCTTC
.	TRBJ2-7	TRBD2	TRBV30	CAWSEQGSGKYYEQYF	TGTGCCTGGAGTGAACAGGGTAGCGGGAAATACTACGAGCAGTACTTC
few	TRBJ1-2	TRBD1	TRBV7-2	CASSFDPTGAYGYTF	TGTGCCAGCAGCTTTGACCCAACAGGGGCCTATGGCTACACCTTC
.	TRBJ2-3	TRBD2	TRBV18	CASSPLAGGSTDTQYF	TGTGCCAGCTCACCACTCGCGGGGGGAAGCACAGATACGCAGTATTTT
once	TRBJ2-3	.	TRBV9	CASSERGGSTDTQYF	TGTGCCAGCAGCGAGCGCGGGGGCAGCACAGATACGCAGTATTTT
once	TRBJ1-2	.	TRBV19	CASSSGRNYGYTF	TGTGCCAGTAGTTCAGGCCGGAACTATGGCTACACCTTC
once	TRBJ1-1	.	TRBV4-1	CASSHPRGETNTEAFF	TGCGCCAGCAGCCATCCGCGGGGGGAGACGAACACTGAAGCTTTCTTT